This TCR beta chain was sequenced in a study of blood T cell repertoires in COVID-19. Study-wide context: Samples taken during acute and convalescent COVID-19 were collected in the United States, Italy and Spain.

The protocol was immunoSEQ multiplex PCR, while the TCRdb copy is restricted to in-frame clones and leaves out a portion. Counted here are some 310,000 clones, nearly 90% occurring once; the ten biggest clones make up 0.95% to 1.3%. Germline CDR1 reads SNHLY; CDR2 reads FYNNEI. V was cut by 6 bases and J by 0 bases, with 8 bases left in between. The CDR3 covers 13 residues. This clonotype originated in a woman aged 40 to 49 with COVID-19, enrolled during active disease. The chain links TRBV2 to TRBJ1-2; D is ambiguous. The sample comprised peripheral blood. The CDR3 reads CASSAGANYGYTF. As DNA, the CDR3 is TGTGCCAGCAGCGCTGGAGCTAACTATGGCTACACCTTC.